The 21 T cell receptor beta chains below come from one sample, sequenced in a study of blood T cell repertoires in COVID-19. Sequencing was performed with immunoSEQ multiplex PCR; in TCRdb, only in-frame clones are kept and a portion is missing. The sample holds 150,000 or so clones, 88% seen once. What was sequenced was peripheral blood. These TCRs come from an older woman with acute or convalescent COVID-19.

J is TRBJ2-3 and V is TRBV5-1; 9 nucleotides align to TRBD2. This CDR3 spans 17 amino acids. V was pared by 4 bases and J by 1 base, with 10 bases of the junction left unmatched. The germline V gene encodes CDR1 SGHRS and CDR2 YFSETQ. The chain's CDR3 is CASSRGVAGARTDTQYF. CDR3 nucleotides: TGCGCCAGCAGCCGGGGGGTAGCGGGGGCGCGCACAGATACGCAGTATTTT.

The rearrangement uses TRBV12-3 or TRBV12-4 and TRBJ1-6; tentative D call: TRBD1 (5 bases). This CDR3 contains 13 residues. Trimming cost V 8 bases and J 7 bases, with 12 bases left between them. DNA for the CDR3: TGTGCCAGCTCCCTCGGGGGGAATTCACCCCTCCACTTT. Its translation: CASSLGGNSPLHF.

The table lists this clone with a few counts. The chain employs TRBV5-1 and TRBJ1-6, with 10 bases fitting TRBD1. Germline-derived CDR1 and CDR2 are SGHRS and YFSETQ. CDR3 size: 15 residues. Trimming at V came to 4 bases and at J to 8 bases, leaving 6 bases not matched to a gene. CDR3 loop: CASSAAGTGDSPLHF. CDR3 DNA: TGCGCCAGCAGCGCGGCAGGGACAGGGGATTCACCCCTCCACTTT.

This clone has a single count. The chain uses TRBV7-3 and TRBJ2-3; 10 nucleotides align to TRBD1. Trimming at V came to 4 bases and at J to 8 bases, leaving 3 bases not matched to a gene. Germline V lookup: CDR1 SGHTA, CDR2 FQGTGA. The CDR3 loop spans 13 amino acids. The DNA for the CDR3 is TGTGCCAGCAGCTACGGACAGGGGGTTACGCAGTATTTT. Protein product: CASSYGQGVTQYF.

V gene TRBV19 combines with J gene TRBJ1-5, with 7 bases aligning to TRBD1. Germline trimming cut 4 bases from V and 3 bases from J; bases unmatched to any gene: 6. Germline V lookup: CDR1 LNHDA, CDR2 SQIVND (reference sequence). CDR3 length equals 15 residues. CDR3 amino acids: CASSSDREVNQPQHF. CDR3 nucleotide sequence: TGTGCCAGTAGTAGCGACAGGGAGGTCAATCAGCCCCAGCATTTT.

A single count supports this clone. The chain recombines TRBV4-2 with TRBJ2-1, with 9 bases aligning to TRBD1. V trimming: 3 bases; J trimming: 7 bases; junction bases outside the gene matches: 10. The length of the CDR3 is 16 residues. Germline CDR1 is LGHNA and CDR2 is YNFKEQ. The DNA for the CDR3 is TGTGCCAGCAGCCAGCTCACGGGACAGGGTAGGAATGAGCAGTTCTTC. Its protein is CASSQLTGQGRNEQFF.

The V call is TRBV14, the J call TRBJ2-7, with a possible D match to TRBD1 (6 bases). The germline V gene has CDR1 SGHDN and CDR2 FVKESK. Trimming took 2 bases from V and 6 from J, leaving 14 bases between them. The CDR3 has 14 amino acids. The CDR3 DNA sequence: TGTGCCAGCAGCCAATCGCAGGGGTCTCGCGAGCAGTACGTC. Translated: CASSQSQGSREQYV.

V is TRBV6-2 or TRBV6-3 and J is TRBJ1-1; 8 nucleotides agree with TRBD1. Germline V gene data show CDR1 as MNHEY and CDR2 as SVGEGT. This CDR3 is 15 amino acids long. J was trimmed by 4 bases and V by 4 bases; bases with no gene match: 8. CDR3 residues: CASSFPTGVFTEAFF. Here the CDR3 DNA reads TGTGCCAGCAGTTTCCCGACAGGGGTGTTCACTGAAGCTTTCTTT.

The gene calls are TRBV30 and TRBJ1-2; 7 nucleotides align to TRBD1. With 3 bases clipped from V and 0 bases from J, the junction kept 4 bases outside the gene matches. Germline-derived CDR1 and CDR2 are GTSNPN and SVGIG (reference sequence). The CDR3 totals 14 residues. CDR3 sequence: CAWRGGGPNYGYTF. As DNA, the CDR3 is TGTGCCTGGAGAGGAGGGGGCCCTAACTATGGCTACACCTTC.

The V call is TRBV5-1, the J call TRBJ1-6; perhaps TRBD1 as D (6 bases). Germline CDR1 reads SGHRS; CDR2 reads YFSETQ. The CDR3 has 16 amino acids. Deletions cut 6 bases from V and 9 bases from J, with 22 bases between. The CDR3, as DNA: TGCGCCAGCACCTATGGAGTGGGGGCGGGAGGTTCACCCCTCCACTTT. Encoded protein: CASTYGVGAGGSPLHF. Full variable domain (remainder filled in from reference TRBV5-1 and TRBJ1-6): KAGVTQTPRYLIKTRGQQVTLSCSPISGHRSVSWYQQTPGQGLQFLFEYFSETQRNKGNFPGRFSGRQFSNSRSEMNVSTLELGDSALYLCASTYGVGAGGSPLHFGNGTRLTVT.

The chain is built from TRBV6-6 and TRBJ1-5; D uncertain. The CDR3 runs to 14 residues. Germline assignment: CDR1 MNHNY and CDR2 SVGAGI (reference sequence). V was cut by 6 bases and J by 1 base, with 10 bases left in between. The CDR3 bases are TGTGCCAGCAGGAAGGAGAAAAGCAATCAGCCCCAGCATTTT. It translates to CASRKEKSNQPQHF.

This clone was counted between two and nine times. This chain joins TRBV28 and TRBJ1-5, with 9 positions matching TRBD1. The CDR3 totals 15 residues. Germline CDR1 reads MDHEN; CDR2 reads SYDVKM. Trimming removed 2 bases from V and 7 bases from J; junction bases left unmatched: 6. The CDR3 reads CASSLSWTGVQPQHF. The CDR3 coding sequence is TGTGCCAGCAGTTTAAGTTGGACAGGGGTACAGCCCCAGCATTTT.

The chain employs TRBV19 and TRBJ1-3; D not resolved. Between the trimmed V and J ends, which lost 3 bases and 0 bases, there was a span of 6 bases. CDR1 and CDR2 (germline): LNHDA, SQIVND (reference sequence). The CDR3 covers 14 residues. CDR3 nucleotides: TGTGCCAGTAGTATTGCGGTCTCTGGAAACACCATATATTTT. Translated, it gives CASSIAVSGNTIYF. The whole variable domain, remainder taken from reference TRBV19 and TRBJ1-3, is DGGITQSPKYLFRKEGQNVTLSCEQNLNHDAMYWYRQDPGQGLRLIYYSQIVNDFQKGDIAEGYSVSREKKESFPLTVTSAQKNPTAFYLCASSIAVSGNTIYFGEGSWLTVV.

The chain couples TRBV5-1 to TRBJ2-6, with 7 bases identical to TRBD1. The J segment lost 0 bases and the V segment lost 4 bases, leaving 13 bases of the junction unmatched. The CDR3 spans 19 residues. The V gene's germline CDR1 is SGHRS and CDR2 YFSETQ. The CDR3 protein is CASSRDAGGVPSGANVLTF. The CDR3 DNA reads as TGCGCCAGCAGCAGGGACGCAGGGGGTGTCCCCTCTGGGGCCAACGTCCTGACTTTC.

The chain carries TRBV5-4 and TRBJ2-5; D might be TRBD1 (7 bases). Trimming cost V 3 bases and J 4 bases, with 16 bases left between them. The CDR3 runs 15 residues. From germline, CDR1 is SGHNT and CDR2 YYREEE (reference sequence). CDR3 residues: CASSYWRGRGETQYF. CDR3 in DNA: TGTGCCAGCAGCTATTGGAGGGGGCGAGGAGAGACCCAGTACTTC.

The chain employs TRBV5-5 and TRBJ2-5, with D possibly being TRBD2 (7 bases). Germline CDR1 SGHKS, CDR2 YYEKEE (reference sequence). This CDR3 spans 19 amino acids. V dropped 2 bases and J dropped 4 bases, with 27 bases sitting between them. The CDR3 DNA is TGTGCCAGCAGCTTTGGGGGGGGCACGATGAGGACAGCGAGAGAGACCCAGTACTTC. Translating it yields CASSFGGGTMRTARETQYF.

The chain has TRBV6-5 and TRBJ1-5; 8 positions agree with TRBD1. The trim removed 8 bases at V and 4 bases at J, leaving 10 bases unmatched. The CDR3 runs 15 residues. CDR1 and CDR2 (germline): MNHEY, SVGAGI. The CDR3 sequence is CASSAGQGGNQPQHF. The CDR3 DNA follows: TGTGCCAGCTCCGCTGGACAGGGAGGAAATCAGCCCCAGCATTTT.

The gene calls are TRBV4-2 and TRBJ1-2; 8 nucleotides align to TRBD1. This CDR3 spans 15 amino acids. Germline lookup yields CDR1 LGHNA and CDR2 YNFKEQ. V shed 1 base and J 7 bases; nucleotides not matched to a gene: 8. The CDR3 here is CASSQVWGQVSGYTF. In DNA, the CDR3 is TGTGCCAGCAGCCAAGTCTGGGGACAGGTTAGTGGCTACACCTTC.

The rearrangement joins TRBV10-2 to TRBJ1-2; tentatively, D is TRBD1 (6 bases). CDR3 length: 15 amino acids. V gave up 0 bases and J gave up 0 bases, with 8 bases separating them. Germline assignment: CDR1 WSHSY and CDR2 SAAADI. The CDR3 reads CASSESGQTNYGYTF. The CDR3, as DNA: TGCGCCAGCAGTGAGTCAGGACAGACTAACTATGGCTACACCTTC.

The gene calls are TRBV3-1 (or the pseudogene TRBV3-2) and TRBJ1-2; D remains unclear. Trimming pared 1 base from V and 8 bases from J, leaving 11 bases between. The germline gives CDR1 LGHDT, CDR2 YNNKEL (reference sequence). The CDR3 sequence is 13 residues long. Written as DNA, the CDR3 is TGTGCCAGCAGCCAAGCCCCTGCGGGCGGCTACACCTTC. Amino acid sequence: CASSQAPAGGYTF.

The chain couples TRBV27 to TRBJ2-6; 8 nucleotides line up with TRBD1. Germline CDR1 reads MNHEY; CDR2 reads SMNVEV (reference sequence). The CDR3 runs 18 residues. V gave up 5 bases and J gave up 0 bases; unmatched junction bases: 9. The CDR3 nucleotides read TGTGCCAGCAGTCCGGCCGGGACAGGAAGCTCTGGGGCCAACGTCCTGACTTTC. Protein: CASSPAGTGSSGANVLTF.